These T cell receptor beta chains were read from a single sample in a study of lymphopenia after photon versus proton radiotherapy. Method: immunoSEQ multiplex PCR; TCRdb's copy keeps in-frame clones and lacks some. This sample carries around 42,000 clones, approximately 85% of them seen once, and the ten largest clones take 2% to 2.5%. This specimen was peripheral blood, taken from a patient treated with photon-based radiotherapy. These receptors originate from a man aged 35 to 55 with gastric cancer. Both conserved end residues are trimmed from each CDR3. Fields, in order: J gene, clone size, V gene, CDR3 length, CDR3 protein. The size field is filled for only some rows; it gives once, few, many or a size class.

j_gene: TRBJ2-7
abundance: NA
v_gene: TRBV5-4
len: 15
CDR3aa: ASSVGEAGFRSYEQY

j_gene: TRBJ2-7
abundance: NA
v_gene: TRBV19
len: 11
CDR3aa: ASKETGGHEQY

j_gene: TRBJ1-1
abundance: NA
v_gene: TRBV30
len: 8
CDR3aa: ACAVTEAF

j_gene: TRBJ2-3
abundance: once
v_gene: TRBV7-6
len: 15
CDR3aa: ASSSPGQVQVTDTQY

j_gene: TRBJ1-2
abundance: NA
v_gene: TRBV9
len: 11
CDR3aa: ASSVGQNYGYT

j_gene: TRBJ1-1
abundance: NA
v_gene: TRBV27
len: 11
CDR3aa: ASTSGQTLEAF

j_gene: TRBJ2-7
abundance: NA
v_gene: TRBV5-1
len: 11
CDR3aa: ASSSTATYEQY

j_gene: TRBJ2-7
abundance: NA
v_gene: TRBV18
len: 12
CDR3aa: ASGYRDTRREQY

j_gene: TRBJ2-7
abundance: NA
v_gene: TRBV6-5
len: 11
CDR3aa: ASRRQWGYEQY

j_gene: TRBJ2-7
abundance: NA
v_gene: TRBV7-2
len: 9
CDR3aa: ASSLRDEQY

j_gene: TRBJ1-1
abundance: few
v_gene: TRBV7-6
len: 12
CDR3aa: ASSRETGSTEAF

j_gene: TRBJ2-2
abundance: NA
v_gene: TRBV5-6
len: 13
CDR3aa: ASSWTGGKAGELF

j_gene: TRBJ1-2
abundance: few
v_gene: TRBV29-1
len: 12
CDR3aa: SVENQRTNYGYT

j_gene: TRBJ1-2
abundance: NA
v_gene: TRBV21-1
len: 14
CDR3aa: ASSRRGGLHPYGYT

j_gene: TRBJ1-2
abundance: NA
v_gene: TRBV5-1
len: 11
CDR3aa: ASSLSDKNGYT

j_gene: TRBJ1-6
abundance: NA
v_gene: TRBV7-9
len: 11
CDR3aa: ASSLGPWAPLH

j_gene: TRBJ2-1
abundance: NA
v_gene: TRBV7-8
len: 15
CDR3aa: ASSLPRRIAPYNEQF

j_gene: TRBJ2-1
abundance: few
v_gene: TRBV4-1
len: 10
CDR3aa: ASSDFDNEQF

j_gene: TRBJ2-1
abundance: NA
v_gene: TRBV7-3
len: 11
CDR3aa: ASSLIMEGEQF

j_gene: TRBJ2-1
abundance: once
v_gene: TRBV15
len: 15
CDR3aa: ATSLLLMAGVGDEQF

j_gene: TRBJ2-7
abundance: NA
v_gene: TRBV5-4
len: 16
CDR3aa: ASSLGGSVLVSSYEQY

j_gene: TRBJ2-1
abundance: once
v_gene: TRBV2
len: 11
CDR3aa: ASSGLAGVEQF

j_gene: TRBJ2-3
abundance: NA
v_gene: TRBV6-5
len: 11
CDR3aa: ASSPQTGGTQY

j_gene: TRBJ1-2
abundance: NA
v_gene: TRBV6-1
len: 12
CDR3aa: ASSEGQTVYGYT

j_gene: TRBJ1-6
abundance: few
v_gene: TRBV11-2
len: 11
CDR3aa: ASSDGFASPLH

j_gene: TRBJ1-1
abundance: NA
v_gene: TRBV14
len: 14
CDR3aa: ASSQDAGFMNTEAF

j_gene: TRBJ1-2
abundance: NA
v_gene: TRBV5-6
len: 13
CDR3aa: ASSIGQGAVYGYT

j_gene: TRBJ1-2
abundance: NA
v_gene: TRBV18
len: 12
CDR3aa: ASSPTDRVDGYT

j_gene: TRBJ2-6
abundance: few
v_gene: TRBV29-1
len: 13
CDR3aa: SVEDNNLGANVLT

j_gene: TRBJ2-7
abundance: NA
v_gene: TRBV14
len: 12
CDR3aa: ASSQGFFPYEQY

j_gene: TRBJ2-7
abundance: NA
v_gene: TRBV5-3
len: 11
CDR3aa: ASSYDRTYEQY

j_gene: TRBJ1-3
abundance: few
v_gene: TRBV6-1
len: 11
CDR3aa: AGGELSGNTIY

j_gene: TRBJ2-1
abundance: NA
v_gene: TRBV6-6
len: 11
CDR3aa: ASSYLGGGAQF

j_gene: TRBJ2-7
abundance: few
v_gene: TRBV6-5
len: 12
CDR3aa: ASSYLDRVGEQY

j_gene: TRBJ1-6
abundance: NA
v_gene: TRBV6-4
len: 15
CDR3aa: ASSDSRGGSYNSPLH

j_gene: TRBJ1-5
abundance: NA
v_gene: TRBV16
len: 13
CDR3aa: ASSPGWGDNQPQH

j_gene: TRBJ2-3
abundance: NA
v_gene: TRBV5-1
len: 13
CDR3aa: ASSLRGTATDTQY

j_gene: TRBJ2-3
abundance: NA
v_gene: TRBV12-5
len: 11
CDR3aa: ASGSWDGDTQY

j_gene: TRBJ1-1
abundance: NA
v_gene: TRBV9
len: 11
CDR3aa: ASSSHLNTEAF

j_gene: TRBJ2-7
abundance: NA
v_gene: TRBV11-2
len: 13
CDR3aa: ASSLLARQSYEQY

j_gene: TRBJ1-1
abundance: once
v_gene: TRBV6-4
len: 14
CDR3aa: ASSDKNRGRGTEAF

j_gene: TRBJ2-7
abundance: NA
v_gene: TRBV7-2
len: 10
CDR3aa: ASSLDLGAMN

j_gene: TRBJ2-3
abundance: NA
v_gene: TRBV9
len: 13
CDR3aa: ASSATPLSTDTQY

j_gene: TRBJ2-5
abundance: NA
v_gene: TRBV10-3
len: 16
CDR3aa: AISETYSEGPGQETQY

j_gene: TRBJ2-7
abundance: NA
v_gene: TRBV10-1
len: 14
CDR3aa: ASSGLCRGGAYEQY